Below, one TCR beta chain is given with its context. This record belongs to a study of T cell changes during pregnancy in multiple sclerosis. The germline V gene has CDR1 SGHKS and CDR2 YYEKEE (reference sequence). V shed 0 bases, J shed 0 bases, and the junction held 6 bases outside the gene matches. This CDR3 region has 19 residues. Using immunoSEQ multiplex PCR, the repertoire was profiled, and TCRdb retains in-frame clones only, with some absent. Here the sample spans 60,000 to 90,000 clones, more than 85% being singletons. The sample was peripheral blood, taken after pregnancy. This TCR was recovered from a female donor in good health, enrolled as a control in a pregnancy study. This chain joins TRBV5-5 and TRBJ2-3; 14 bases fit TRBD2. The CDR3 nucleotides are TGTGCCAGCAGCTTGGTTGGGACTAGCGGGAGCCATAGCACAGATACGCAGTATTTT. This translates into CASSLVGTSGSHSTDTQYF.